This T cell receptor beta chain derives from a study of CD8+ T cells in alopecia areata. Indicated treatment: oral pan-JAK inhibitor, 5-10 mg twice daily. Samples from alopecia areata patients were lesional scalp punch biopsies and peripheral blood. CDR1 and CDR2 (germline): SGHTA, FQGTGA. This CDR3 contains 15 residues. V lost 3 bases and J lost 5; bases outside the gene matches: 3. cDNA prepared by RNA extraction and subsequent reverse transcription served as the template for sequencing. Only in-frame clones appear in the TCRdb table, and some are missing; sequencing was by immunoSEQ multiplex PCR. This sample has some 200,000 clones; about 40% occur once, and the top ten carry roughly 2.6%.

The V call is TRBV7-3, the J call TRBJ2-3; 12 bases agree with TRBD2. The sample in question was CD4+ T cells sorted from blood, obtained at roughly week 36, from a patient treated with tofacitinib. The source is a human donor with alopecia areata. The CDR3 coding sequence is TGTGCCAGCAGCTTGACTAGCGGGAGTATAGATACGCAGTATTTT. Its protein product is CASSLTSGSIDTQYF.